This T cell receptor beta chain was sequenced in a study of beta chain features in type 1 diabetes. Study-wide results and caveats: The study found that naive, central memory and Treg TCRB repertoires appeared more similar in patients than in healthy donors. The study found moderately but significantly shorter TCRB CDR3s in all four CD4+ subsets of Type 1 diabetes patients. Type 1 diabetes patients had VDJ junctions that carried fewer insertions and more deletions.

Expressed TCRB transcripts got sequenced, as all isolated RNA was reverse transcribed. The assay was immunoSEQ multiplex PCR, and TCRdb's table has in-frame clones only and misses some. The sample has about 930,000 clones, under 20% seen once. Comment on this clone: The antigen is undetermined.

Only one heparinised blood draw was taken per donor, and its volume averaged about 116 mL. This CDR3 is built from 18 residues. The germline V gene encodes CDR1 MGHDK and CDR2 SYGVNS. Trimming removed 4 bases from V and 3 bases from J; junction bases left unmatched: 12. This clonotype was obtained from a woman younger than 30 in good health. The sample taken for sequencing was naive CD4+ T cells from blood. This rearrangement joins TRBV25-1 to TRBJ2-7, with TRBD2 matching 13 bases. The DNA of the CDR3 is TGTGCCAGCAGTGCGACTAGCGGGAGGAGCCTCGGTCACTACGAGCAGTACTTC. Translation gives CASSATSGRSLGHYEQYF.